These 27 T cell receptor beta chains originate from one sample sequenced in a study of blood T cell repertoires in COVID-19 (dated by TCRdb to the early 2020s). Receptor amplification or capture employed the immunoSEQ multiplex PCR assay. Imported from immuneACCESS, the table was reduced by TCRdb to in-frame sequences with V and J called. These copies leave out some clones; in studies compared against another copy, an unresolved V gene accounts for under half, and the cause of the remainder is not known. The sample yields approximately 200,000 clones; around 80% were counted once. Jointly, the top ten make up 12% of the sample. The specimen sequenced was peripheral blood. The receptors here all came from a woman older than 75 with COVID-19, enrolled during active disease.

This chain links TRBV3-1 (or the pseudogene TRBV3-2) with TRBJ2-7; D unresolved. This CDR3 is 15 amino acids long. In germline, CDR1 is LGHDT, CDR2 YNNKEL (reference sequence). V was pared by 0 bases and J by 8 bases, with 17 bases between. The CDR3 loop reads CASSQDLAALGQQYF. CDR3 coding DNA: TGTGCCAGCAGCCAAGATCTGGCCGCCCTGGGCCAGCAGTACTTC.

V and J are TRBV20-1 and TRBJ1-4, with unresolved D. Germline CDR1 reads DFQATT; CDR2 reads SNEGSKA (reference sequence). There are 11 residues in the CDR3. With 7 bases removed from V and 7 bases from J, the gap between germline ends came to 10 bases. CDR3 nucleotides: TGCAGTGGGGCTTTCGGTGAAAAACTGTTTTTT. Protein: CSGAFGEKLFF.

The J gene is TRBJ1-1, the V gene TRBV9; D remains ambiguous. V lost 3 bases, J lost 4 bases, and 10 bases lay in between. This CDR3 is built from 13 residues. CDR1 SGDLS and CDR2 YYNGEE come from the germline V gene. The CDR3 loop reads CASSGPTGTEAFF. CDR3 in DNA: TGTGCCAGCAGCGGCCCTACGGGCACTGAAGCTTTCTTT.

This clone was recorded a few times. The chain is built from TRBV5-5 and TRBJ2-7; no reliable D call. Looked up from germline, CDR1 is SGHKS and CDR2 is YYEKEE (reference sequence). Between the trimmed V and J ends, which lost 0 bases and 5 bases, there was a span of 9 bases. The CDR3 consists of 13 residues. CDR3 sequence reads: CASSLVGLNEQYF. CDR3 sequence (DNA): TGTGCCAGCAGCTTGGTTGGGCTGAACGAGCAGTACTTC.

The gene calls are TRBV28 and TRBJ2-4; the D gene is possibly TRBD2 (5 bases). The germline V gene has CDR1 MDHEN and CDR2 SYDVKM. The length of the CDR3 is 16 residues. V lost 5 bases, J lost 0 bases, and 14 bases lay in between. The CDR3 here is CASSPRAGKAKNIQYF. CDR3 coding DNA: TGTGCCAGCAGTCCCCGGGCGGGTAAAGCCAAAAACATTCAGTACTTC.

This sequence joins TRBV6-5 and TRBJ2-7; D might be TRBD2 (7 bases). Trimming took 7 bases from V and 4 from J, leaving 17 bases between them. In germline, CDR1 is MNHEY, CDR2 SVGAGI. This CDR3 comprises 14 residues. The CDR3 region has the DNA TGTGCCAGCACTCCCTTAGGGGGGGGGTACGAGCAGTACTTC. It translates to CASTPLGGGYEQYF.

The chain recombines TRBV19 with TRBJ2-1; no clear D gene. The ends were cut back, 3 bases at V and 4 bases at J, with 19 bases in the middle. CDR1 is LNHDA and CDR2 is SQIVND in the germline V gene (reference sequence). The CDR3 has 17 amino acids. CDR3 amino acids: CASSIYDYHTVYNEQFF. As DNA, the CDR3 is TGTGCCAGTAGTATTTATGATTATCACACCGTTTACAATGAGCAGTTCTTC.

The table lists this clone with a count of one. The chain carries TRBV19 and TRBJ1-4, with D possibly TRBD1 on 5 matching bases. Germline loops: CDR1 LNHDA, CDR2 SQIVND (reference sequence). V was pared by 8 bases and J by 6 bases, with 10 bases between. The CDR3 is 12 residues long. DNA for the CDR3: TGTGCCAGTGAAGGGGAGGATGAAAAACTGTTTTTT. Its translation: CASEGEDEKLFF.

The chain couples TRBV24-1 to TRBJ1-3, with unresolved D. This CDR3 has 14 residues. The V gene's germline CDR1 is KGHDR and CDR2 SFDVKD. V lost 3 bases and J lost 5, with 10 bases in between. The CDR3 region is CATSDAGDRNTIYF. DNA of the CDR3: TGTGCCACCAGTGATGCCGGAGATAGAAACACCATATATTTT.

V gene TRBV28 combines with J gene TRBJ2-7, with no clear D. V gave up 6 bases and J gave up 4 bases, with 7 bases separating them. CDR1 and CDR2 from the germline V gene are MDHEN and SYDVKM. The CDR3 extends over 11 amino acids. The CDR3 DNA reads TGTGCCAGCAGCCTTCTTTACGAGCAGTACTTC. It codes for CASSLLYEQYF.

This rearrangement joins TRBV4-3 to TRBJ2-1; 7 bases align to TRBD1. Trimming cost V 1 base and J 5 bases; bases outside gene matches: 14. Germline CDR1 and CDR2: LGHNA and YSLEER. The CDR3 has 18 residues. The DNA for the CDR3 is TGCGCCAGCAGCCAAGCCCCGCCAGCAGGGACAGCTAACAATGAGCAGTTCTTC. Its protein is CASSQAPPAGTANNEQFF.

DNA of the CDR3: TGTGCCAGCAGCTTAAACCCTAGAAGCACAGATACGCAGTATTTT. This codes for CASSLNPRSTDTQYF. This sequence joins TRBV11-2 and TRBJ2-3; D uncertain. The CDR3 has 15 residues. Germline values: CDR1 SGHAT, CDR2 FQNNGV. Trimming stripped 2 bases from V and 0 bases from J, with 9 bases between.

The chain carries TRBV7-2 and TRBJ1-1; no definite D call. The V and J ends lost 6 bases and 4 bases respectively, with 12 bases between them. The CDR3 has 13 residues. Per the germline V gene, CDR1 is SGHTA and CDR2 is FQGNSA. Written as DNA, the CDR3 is TGTGCCAGCAGGGAGGCGGGGAGCACTGAAGCTTTCTTT. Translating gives CASREAGSTEAFF.

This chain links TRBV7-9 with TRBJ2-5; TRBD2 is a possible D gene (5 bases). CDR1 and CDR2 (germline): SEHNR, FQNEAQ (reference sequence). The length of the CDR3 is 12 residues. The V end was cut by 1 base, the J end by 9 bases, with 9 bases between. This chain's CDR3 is CASSLGELAQYF. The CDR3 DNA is TGTGCCAGCAGCTTAGGGGAACTAGCCCAGTACTTC.

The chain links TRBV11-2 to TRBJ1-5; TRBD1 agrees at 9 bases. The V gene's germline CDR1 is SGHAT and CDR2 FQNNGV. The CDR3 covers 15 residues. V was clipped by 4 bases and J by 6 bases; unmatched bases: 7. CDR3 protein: CASSSLTGGGQPQHF. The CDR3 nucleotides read TGTGCCAGCAGCTCTTTGACAGGGGGGGGTCAGCCCCAGCATTTT.

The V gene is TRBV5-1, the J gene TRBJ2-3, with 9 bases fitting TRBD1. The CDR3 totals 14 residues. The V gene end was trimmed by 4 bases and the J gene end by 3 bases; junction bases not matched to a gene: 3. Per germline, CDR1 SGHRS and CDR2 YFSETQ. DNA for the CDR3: TGCGCCAGCAGCGGGGGACAGGGAACAGATACGCAGTATTTT. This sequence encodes CASSGGQGTDTQYF.

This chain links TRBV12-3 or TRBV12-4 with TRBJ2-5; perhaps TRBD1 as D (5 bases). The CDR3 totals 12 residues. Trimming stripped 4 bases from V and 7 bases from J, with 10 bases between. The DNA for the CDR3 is TGTGCCAGCAGTTCGACCCAGGGGACCCAGTACTTC. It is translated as CASSSTQGTQYF.

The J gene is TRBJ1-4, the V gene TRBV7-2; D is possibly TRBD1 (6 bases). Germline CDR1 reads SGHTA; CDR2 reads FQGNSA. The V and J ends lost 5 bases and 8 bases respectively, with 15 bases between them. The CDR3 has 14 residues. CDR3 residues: CASSKQTGREKLFF. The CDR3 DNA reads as TGTGCCAGCAGCAAACAAACAGGGCGAGAAAAACTGTTTTTT.

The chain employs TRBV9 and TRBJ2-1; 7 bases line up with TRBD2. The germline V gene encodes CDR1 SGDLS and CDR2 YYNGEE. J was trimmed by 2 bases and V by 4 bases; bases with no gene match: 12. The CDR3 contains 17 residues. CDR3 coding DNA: TGTGCCAGCAGCTCACCCCGGGGCGGGGGAACCTACAATGAGCAGTTCTTC. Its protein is CASSSPRGGGTYNEQFF. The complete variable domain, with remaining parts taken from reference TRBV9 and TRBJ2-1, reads DSGVTQTPKHLITATGQRVTLRCSPRSGDLSVYWYQQSLDQGLQFLIQYYNGEERAKGNILERFSAQQFPDLHSELNLSSLELGDSALYFCASSSPRGGGTYNEQFFGPGTRLTVL.

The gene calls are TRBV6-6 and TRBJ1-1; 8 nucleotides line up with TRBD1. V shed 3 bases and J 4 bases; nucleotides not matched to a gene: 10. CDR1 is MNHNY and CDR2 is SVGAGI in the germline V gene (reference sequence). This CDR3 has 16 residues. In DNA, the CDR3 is TGTGCCAGCAGTTATCCCCGGACAGGGAAATCCACTGAAGCTTTCTTT. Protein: CASSYPRTGKSTEAFF.

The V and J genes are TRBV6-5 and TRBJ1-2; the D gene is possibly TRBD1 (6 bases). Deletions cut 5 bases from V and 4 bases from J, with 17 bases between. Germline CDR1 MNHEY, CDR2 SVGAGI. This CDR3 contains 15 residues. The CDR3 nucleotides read TGTGCCAGCAGTCCAGGACAGCCTTCGGGCTATGGCTACACCTTC. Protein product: CASSPGQPSGYGYTF.

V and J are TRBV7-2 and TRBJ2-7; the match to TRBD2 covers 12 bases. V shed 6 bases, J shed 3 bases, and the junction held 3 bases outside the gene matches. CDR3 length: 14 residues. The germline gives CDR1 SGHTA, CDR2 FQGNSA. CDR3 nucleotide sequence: TGTGCCAGCAGTCCTAGCGGGAGGGTCTACGAGCAGTACTTC. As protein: CASSPSGRVYEQYF.

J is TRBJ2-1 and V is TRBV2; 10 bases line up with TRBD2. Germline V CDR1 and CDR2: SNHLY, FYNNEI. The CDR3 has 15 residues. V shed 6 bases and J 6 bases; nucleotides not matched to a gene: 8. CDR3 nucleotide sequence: TGTGCCAGCAGCCCGAACAGCGGGGGGGCCAATGAGCAGTTCTTC. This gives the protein CASSPNSGGANEQFF.

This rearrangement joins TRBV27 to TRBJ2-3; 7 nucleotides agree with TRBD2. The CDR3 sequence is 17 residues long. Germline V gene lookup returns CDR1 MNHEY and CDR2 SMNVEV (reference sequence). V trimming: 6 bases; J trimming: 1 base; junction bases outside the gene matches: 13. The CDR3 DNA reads TGTGCCAGCAGCCTCGTAGGGCTAGCGGCGGGCACAGATACGCAGTATTTT. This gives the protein CASSLVGLAAGTDTQYF.

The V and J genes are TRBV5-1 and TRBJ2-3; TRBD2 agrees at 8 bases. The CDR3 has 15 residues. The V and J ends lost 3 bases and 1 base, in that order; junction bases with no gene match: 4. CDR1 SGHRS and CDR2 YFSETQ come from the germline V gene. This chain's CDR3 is CASSSPGGGTDTQYF. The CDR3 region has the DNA TGCGCCAGCAGCTCCCCGGGGGGGGGCACAGATACGCAGTATTTT. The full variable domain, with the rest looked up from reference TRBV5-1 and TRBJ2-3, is KAGVTQTPRYLIKTRGQQVTLSCSPISGHRSVSWYQQTPGQGLQFLFEYFSETQRNKGNFPGRFSGRQFSNSRSEMNVSTLELGDSALYLCASSSPGGGTDTQYFGPGTRLTVL.

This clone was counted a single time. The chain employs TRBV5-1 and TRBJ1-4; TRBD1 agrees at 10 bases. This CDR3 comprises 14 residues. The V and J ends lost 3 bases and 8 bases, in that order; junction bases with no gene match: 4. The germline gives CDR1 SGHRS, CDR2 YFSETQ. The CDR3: CASSSPDRGEKLFF. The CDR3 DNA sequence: TGCGCCAGCAGCTCCCCGGACAGGGGGGAAAAACTGTTTTTT.

CDR3 bases: TGTGCCAGCAGTGTCCCGGGAGCAACTAATGAAAAACTGTTTTTT. This codes for CASSVPGATNEKLFF. J is TRBJ1-4 and V is TRBV2; D remains ambiguous. This CDR3 comprises 15 residues. V lost 4 bases to trimming and J lost 0 bases, with 9 bases between them. The germline V gene encodes CDR1 SNHLY and CDR2 FYNNEI.